These T cell receptor beta chains were read from a single sample in a study of cytomegalovirus exposure and HLA in healthy donors. The repertoire was sequenced with immunoSEQ multiplex PCR; TCRdb's copy has only in-frame clones and lacks some. The sample shows about 130,000 clones, about 81% of them seen only once. The material sequenced was PBMCs. The receptors stem from a man aged 25 to 40 in good health and CMV-seronegative. Both conserved end residues are part of each CDR3. A D gene is named only where the DNA matches it firmly. Expanded clones get a size class; other rows say once, few or many, or leave the size out.

>TRBV6-1|NA|NA|TRBJ2-3
CASNGAGLLTDTQYF
TGTGCCAGCAATGGAGCGGGCCTGTTGACAGATACGCAGTATTTT
>TRBV11-2|NA|NA|TRBJ2-7
CASSLVRLPYEQYF
TGTGCCAGCAGCTTAGTGCGGCTCCCCTACGAGCAGTACTTC
>TRBV7-9|NA|NA|TRBJ2-7
CASSSQGGVVEQYF
TGTGCCAGCAGCTCCCAAGGGGGTGTCGTCGAGCAGTACTTC
>TRBV15|NA|TRBD1|TRBJ1-4
CATSRQGARGFEKLFF
TGTGCCACCAGCAGACAGGGGGCGCGAGGATTTGAAAAACTGTTTTTT
>TRBV4-1|NA|TRBD2|TRBJ2-7
CASSHPQAGSYEQYF
TGCGCCAGCAGCCACCCTCAAGCGGGATCCTACGAGCAGTACTTC
>TRBV5-5|once|NA|TRBJ1-1
CASSFLDRDTEAFF
TGTGCCAGCAGCTTTCTGGATCGGGACACTGAAGCTTTCTTT
>TRBV6-1|NA|TRBD1|TRBJ2-7
CASSERDRGEQYF
TGTGCCAGCAGTGAAAGGGACAGGGGCGAGCAGTACTTC
>TRBV20-1|NA|NA|TRBJ1-1
CSSYDRLEAFF
TGCAGTTCCTATGACCGACTCGAAGCTTTCTTT
>TRBV20-1|NA|TRBD1|TRBJ2-7
CSAGSGTEYF
TGCAGTGCTGGTTCCGGGACAGAGTACTTC
>TRBV5-1|NA|NA|TRBJ2-7
CASSSQGKYEQYF
TGCGCCAGCAGCTCCCAGGGGAAGTACGAGCAGTACTTC
>TRBV6-6|NA|NA|TRBJ2-7
CASTLAEESYEQYF
TGTGCCAGCACCCTCGCCGAGGAGTCCTACGAGCAGTACTTC
>TRBV9|NA|TRBD2|TRBJ2-7
CASSVVGGASYQQYF
TGTGCCAGCAGCGTAGTCGGGGGGGCCTCCTACCAGCAGTACTTC
>TRBV27|NA|TRBD1|TRBJ2-2
CASSRPGQTNTGELFF
TGTGCCAGCAGTAGACCGGGACAGACGAACACCGGGGAGCTGTTTTTT
>TRBV11-1|NA|TRBD2|TRBJ2-1
CASSLIRGGGQQFF
TGTGCCAGCAGCCTAATTCGGGGGGGCGGCCAGCAGTTCTTC
>TRBV5-6|NA|NA|TRBJ1-2
CASRPGVHDYGYTF
TGTGCCAGCAGGCCAGGGGTCCATGACTATGGCTACACCTTC
>TRBV5-1|NA|TRBD1|TRBJ1-2
CASSVGTDGYTF
TGCGCCAGCAGCGTCGGGACAGATGGCTACACCTTC
>TRBV18|NA|NA|TRBJ1-2
CASSPPSGGESYGYTF
TGTGCCAGCTCACCACCCTCGGGGGGAGAGAGTTATGGCTACACCTTC
>TRBV28|few|TRBD2|TRBJ2-1
CASNKNSGSSYNEQFF
TGTGCCAGCAATAAAAATAGCGGGAGCTCCTACAATGAGCAGTTCTTC
>TRBV30|NA|NA|TRBJ2-2
CAWSVTRASTGELFF
TGTGCCTGGAGTGTTACCAGGGCGTCCACCGGGGAGCTGTTTTTT
>TRBV5-6|NA|NA|TRBJ1-1
CASSLFPRGGTEAFF
TGTGCCAGCAGCTTGTTTCCCAGGGGCGGGACTGAAGCTTTCTTT
>TRBV28|NA|TRBD1|TRBJ1-5
CASSLWEQGEQPQHF
TGTGCCAGCAGTTTATGGGAACAGGGGGAACAGCCCCAGCATTTT
>TRBV27|NA|NA|TRBJ2-4
CASSSPGDKNIQYF
TGTGCCAGCAGTTCACCAGGGGACAAAAACATTCAGTACTTC
>TRBV4-2|NA|TRBD1|TRBJ2-5
CASSQADRDQETQYF
TGTGCCAGCAGCCAGGCGGACAGGGACCAAGAGACCCAGTACTTC
>TRBV5-1|once|TRBD1|TRBJ1-3
CASSSYGTAVNSGNTIYF
TGCGCCAGCAGCTCGTACGGGACAGCTGTTAACTCTGGAAACACCATATATTTT
>TRBV5-1|NA|NA|TRBJ2-1
CASSLVKGSDEQFF
TGCGCCAGCAGCTTGGTTAAGGGGTCAGATGAGCAGTTCTTC
>TRBV9|NA|NA|TRBJ1-6
CASSEAGEWSSPDSPLHF
TGTGCCAGCAGCGAGGCAGGGGAATGGTCATCTCCGGATTCACCCCTCCACTTT
>TRBV11-2|NA|NA|TRBJ1-1
CASSLGANTEAFF
TGTGCCAGCAGCTTAGGGGCGAACACTGAAGCTTTCTTT
>TRBV18|NA|NA|TRBJ2-3
CASSLGGSSTDTQYF
TGTGCCAGCTCACTAGGGGGAAGCAGCACAGATACGCAGTATTTT
>TRBV28|NA|NA|TRBJ2-3
CASLQGDTDTQYF
TGTGCCAGCCTACAGGGTGACACAGATACGCAGTATTTT
>TRBV28|NA|TRBD2|TRBJ2-1
CASSETSGSFDEQFF
TGTGCCAGCAGTGAAACTAGCGGGAGTTTCGATGAGCAGTTCTTC
>TRBV5-8|NA|NA|TRBJ1-2
CASTREIVYGYTF
TGTGCCAGCACCAGGGAAATTGTCTATGGCTACACCTTC
>TRBV5-4|NA|NA|TRBJ2-3
CASSARGTTDTQYF
TGTGCCAGCAGCGCTAGGGGCACCACAGATACGCAGTATTTT
>TRBV14|NA|NA|TRBJ2-5
CASSLKRGGAETQYF
TGTGCCAGCAGCCTCAAACGGGGCGGGGCTGAGACCCAGTACTTC
>TRBV20-1|NA|NA|TRBJ1-5
CSARGGETQHF
TGCAGTGCTAGGGGTGGGGAGACCCAGCATTTT
>TRBV11-2|NA|NA|TRBJ2-7
CASSLVSRLNYEQYF
TGTGCCAGCAGCTTAGTTTCCAGATTGAACTACGAGCAGTACTTC
>TRBV27|NA|NA|TRBJ2-5
CATSPKGGVQETQYF
TGTGCCACCTCTCCCAAGGGGGGGGTTCAAGAGACCCAGTACTTC
>TRBV28|NA|TRBD1|TRBJ1-5
CASTRQGGRSQHF
TGTGCCAGCACGCGACAGGGAGGTAGGTCCCAGCATTTT
>TRBV27|NA|NA|TRBJ1-2
CASGRGPANYGYTF
TGTGCCAGCGGGAGAGGGCCTGCTAACTATGGCTACACCTTC